This TCR beta chain was sequenced for a study of blood T cell repertoires in COVID-19. Study-wide context: Whether acute or convalescent, the COVID-19 samples came from the United States, Italy and Spain.

Libraries were prepared by immunoSEQ multiplex PCR; TCRdb keeps only in-frame clonotypes and omits some of them. The data show some 360,000 clones, 70% to 90% seen once. Losses at the gene ends were 8 bases for V and 3 bases for J; bases not matched to a gene: 9. The V gene's germline CDR1 is GTSNPN and CDR2 SVGIG (reference sequence). This CDR3 contains 14 residues. Seattle researchers signed up patients amid active infection and tracked them longitudinally. The sequence was collected from a woman aged 60-75 years with COVID-19, enrolled during active disease. Sequencing used peripheral blood. The chain has TRBV30 and TRBJ2-3, with 9 bases that match TRBD1. The CDR3 reads CATNRGLITDTQYF. Here the CDR3 DNA reads TGTGCCACTAACAGGGGGCTGATAACAGATACGCAGTATTTT.